These 9 T cell receptor beta chains were sequenced from one sample in a study of PD-L1 blockade in urothelial cancer. Clones were read by immunoSEQ multiplex PCR, and TCRdb kept only the in-frame ones, dropping some. The data hold tens of thousands of clones, with approximately 87% observed a single time. The sample consisted of PBMCs, taken around atezolizumab (anti-PD-L1) treatment. The receptors stem from a man aged 45-65 years with urothelial cancer.

The rearrangement uses TRBV19 and TRBJ2-7; D is possibly TRBD1 (6 bases). Between the trimmed V and J ends, which lost 6 bases and 0 bases, there was a span of 12 bases. Germline assignment: CDR1 LNHDA and CDR2 SQIVND (reference sequence). The CDR3 sequence is 14 residues long. The CDR3 bases are TGTGCCAGTAGCTACAGGGAGAACTCCTACGAGCAGTACTTC. This sequence encodes CASSYRENSYEQYF.

The V gene is TRBV19, the J gene TRBJ1-5, with D perhaps TRBD1 (6 bases). Deletions cut 3 bases from V and 5 bases from J, with 14 bases between. The CDR3 runs 15 residues. CDR1 and CDR2 from the germline V gene are LNHDA and SQIVND (reference sequence). DNA of the CDR3: TGTGCCAGTAGTATGAAGTCAGGGGTATATCAGCCCCAGCATTTT. Translated, it gives CASSMKSGVYQPQHF.

The genes are TRBV30 and TRBJ2-7; TRBD1 aligns across 9 bases. V was clipped by 4 bases and J by 4 bases; unmatched bases: 8. The V gene's germline CDR1 is GTSNPN and CDR2 SVGIG (reference sequence). This CDR3 contains 14 residues. CDR3 sequence: CAWTRTGDLYEQYF. For the CDR3, the DNA is TGTGCCTGGACCCGGACAGGGGACCTGTACGAGCAGTACTTC.

The chain has TRBV19 and TRBJ1-5; 8 nucleotides line up with TRBD1. Germline assignment: CDR1 LNHDA and CDR2 SQIVND (reference sequence). J gave up 0 bases and V 1 base, and 2 bases lay outside the gene matches. CDR3 length: 16 residues. The chain's CDR3 is CASSIGTGPSNQPQHF. The CDR3 DNA is TGTGCCAGTAGTATAGGGACAGGGCCTAGCAATCAGCCCCAGCATTTT.

V and J are TRBV18 and TRBJ1-3; D is uncertain. The CDR3 consists of 16 residues. The V and J ends lost 1 base and 7 bases respectively, with 17 bases between them. Germline V CDR1 and CDR2: KGHSH, LQKENI. CDR3 residues: CASSPLSLLEANTIYF. The CDR3 region has the DNA TGTGCCAGCTCACCACTCTCCCTACTGGAGGCGAACACCATATATTTT.

On this clone itself: A junction boundary mismatches the germline segment, possibly from a read error. The genes are TRBV6-5 and TRBJ1-1, with 9 positions matching TRBD1. Germline V CDR1 and CDR2: MNHEY, SVGAGI. This CDR3 spans 14 amino acids. CDR3 sequence (DNA): TGTGCCAGCGGTTACAGGGGGCGAGGTACTGAAGCTTTCTTT. It translates to CASGYRGRGTEAFF.

V gene TRBV28 combines with J gene TRBJ2-7; TRBD1 aligns across 10 bases. This CDR3 is built from 12 residues. V trimming: 10 bases; J trimming: 7 bases; junction bases outside the gene matches: 7. Germline CDR1 MDHEN, CDR2 SYDVKM. CDR3 nucleotides: TGTGCCATCGGACAGGGGGATCGAGAGCAGTACTTC. It yields the protein CAIGQGDREQYF.

The rearrangement links TRBV5-8 to TRBJ2-1, with TRBD2 as a possible D gene (5 bases). CDR1 and CDR2 from the germline V gene are SGHTS and YDEGEE. Trimming stripped 0 bases from V and 7 bases from J, with 14 bases between. The CDR3 loop spans 15 amino acids. In nucleotides, the CDR3 is TGTGCCAGCAGCTTGGTCGTAGGGAGAGGTAATGAGCAGTTCTTC. Its protein product is CASSLVVGRGNEQFF.

The chain uses TRBV19 and TRBJ2-2; the match to TRBD1 covers 10 bases. Germline CDR1 LNHDA, CDR2 SQIVND (reference sequence). The CDR3 is 15 amino acids. J lost 5 bases, V lost 3 bases, and 3 bases had no gene match. DNA of the CDR3: TGTGCCAGTAGTATGCGACAGGGGGCGACCGGGGAGCTGTTTTTT. Translating gives CASSMRQGATGELFF.